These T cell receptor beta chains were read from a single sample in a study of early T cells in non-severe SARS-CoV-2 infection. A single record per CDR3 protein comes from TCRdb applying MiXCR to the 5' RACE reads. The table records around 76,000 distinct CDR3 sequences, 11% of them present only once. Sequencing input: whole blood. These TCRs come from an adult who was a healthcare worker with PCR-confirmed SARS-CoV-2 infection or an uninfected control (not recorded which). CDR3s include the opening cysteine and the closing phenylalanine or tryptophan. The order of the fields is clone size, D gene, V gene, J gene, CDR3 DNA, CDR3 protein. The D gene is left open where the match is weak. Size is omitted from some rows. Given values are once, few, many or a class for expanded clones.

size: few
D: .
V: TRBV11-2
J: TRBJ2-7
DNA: TGTGCCAGCAGCTTAGCACAGCCGTACGAGCAGTACTTC
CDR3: CASSLAQPYEQYF

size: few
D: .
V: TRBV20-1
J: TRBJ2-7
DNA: TGCAGTGCTAGAGCTGGGTACGAGCAGTACTTC
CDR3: CSARAGYEQYF

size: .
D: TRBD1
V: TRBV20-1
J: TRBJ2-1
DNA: TGCAGTGCTAGAGGGGACAGCTCCTACAATGAGCAGTTCTTC
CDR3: CSARGDSSYNEQFF

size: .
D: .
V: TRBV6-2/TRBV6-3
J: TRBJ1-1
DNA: TGTGCCAGCAGTTTCTACAGGGTAGCTGAAGCTTTCTTT
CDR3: CASSFYRVAEAFF

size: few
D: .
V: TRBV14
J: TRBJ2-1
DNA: TGTGCCAGCCCGAGGGGGGGCAACGGCAATGAGCAGTTCTTC
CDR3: CASPRGGNGNEQFF

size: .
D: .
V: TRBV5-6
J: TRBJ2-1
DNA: TGTGCCAGCAGCTTGAGGGGACCCTACAATGAGCAGTTCTTC
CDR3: CASSLRGPYNEQFF

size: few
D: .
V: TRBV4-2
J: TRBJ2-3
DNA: TGTGCCAGCAGCCAAGATGGGGGAAGCACAGATACGCAGTATTTT
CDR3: CASSQDGGSTDTQYF

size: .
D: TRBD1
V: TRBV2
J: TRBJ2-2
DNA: TGTGCCAGCAGTGGGCCGGGACAGGGGCGGGCCGGGGAGCTGTTTTTT
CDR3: CASSGPGQGRAGELFF

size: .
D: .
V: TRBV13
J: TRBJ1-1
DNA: TGTGCCAGCAGCTTAGGATCCACTGAAGCTTTCTTT
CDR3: CASSLGSTEAFF

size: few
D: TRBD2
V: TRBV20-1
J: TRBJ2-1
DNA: TGCAGTGCTAGCGGGGGGGCTGCCGAGCAGTTCTTC
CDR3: CSASGGAAEQFF

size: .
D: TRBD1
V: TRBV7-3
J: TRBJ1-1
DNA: TGTGCCAGCAGCAACCAACCCGGACAGGGAGGAGCTTTCTTT
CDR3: CASSNQPGQGGAFF

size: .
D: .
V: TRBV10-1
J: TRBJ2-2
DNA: TGCGCCAGCAGTCACGGGACTTTCAACACCGGGGAGCTGTTTTTT
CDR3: CASSHGTFNTGELFF

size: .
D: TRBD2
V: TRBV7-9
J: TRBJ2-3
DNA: TGTGCCAGCAGTCCCTGGTGGGGGGGTAGCACAGATACGCAGTATTTT
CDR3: CASSPWWGGSTDTQYF

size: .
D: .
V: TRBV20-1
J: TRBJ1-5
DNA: TGCAGTGCTAGAGTTAGCCGCAATCAGCCCCAGCATTTT
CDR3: CSARVSRNQPQHF

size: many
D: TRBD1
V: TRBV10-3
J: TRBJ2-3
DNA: TGTGCCATCAGTGAGTTGAGACAGAGACAGGGGGGCACAGATACGCAGTATTTT
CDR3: CAISELRQRQGGTDTQYF

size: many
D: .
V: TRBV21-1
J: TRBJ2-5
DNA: TGTGCCAGCAGCAAAGTGGCGCGGCACCAAGAGACCCAGTACTTC
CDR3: CASSKVARHQETQYF

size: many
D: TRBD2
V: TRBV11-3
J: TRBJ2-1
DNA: TGTGCCAGCAGCTTAGTTGCTAGCGGGATCAATGAGCAGTTCTTC
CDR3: CASSLVASGINEQFF

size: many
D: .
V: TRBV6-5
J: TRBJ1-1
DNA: TGTGCCAGCAGTTACGGCTTGGGGGCGCGCACTGAAGCTTTCTTT
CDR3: CASSYGLGARTEAFF

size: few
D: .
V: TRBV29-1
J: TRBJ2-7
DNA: TGCAGCGCCCTCTCCTCCTACGAGCAGTACTTC
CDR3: CSALSSYEQYF

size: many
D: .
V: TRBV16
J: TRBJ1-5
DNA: TGTGCCAGCAGCCAATTTCGAGGGCAGCCCCAGCATTTT
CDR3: CASSQFRGQPQHF

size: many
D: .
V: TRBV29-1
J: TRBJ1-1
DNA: TGCAGCATTAGGAGGGGGTTCGCTGAAGCTTTCTTT
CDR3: CSIRRGFAEAFF

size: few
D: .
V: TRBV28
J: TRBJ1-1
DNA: TGTGCCAGCAGTTCCCCTGCGGACGTAACTGAAGCTTTCTTT
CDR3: CASSSPADVTEAFF

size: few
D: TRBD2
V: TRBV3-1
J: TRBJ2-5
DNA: TGTGCCAGCAGCCAAGATTGGGCTAGCGGGGGTCCTAGGGACCAGTACTTC
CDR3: CASSQDWASGGPRDQYF

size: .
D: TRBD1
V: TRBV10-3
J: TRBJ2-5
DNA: TGTGCCATCAGTAAGGGACAGGGAGAGACCCAGTACTTC
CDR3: CAISKGQGETQYF

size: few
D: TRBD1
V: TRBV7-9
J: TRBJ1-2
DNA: TGTGCCAGCAGCATTCAGGGGGAAACCCTCCTTGGCTACACCTTC
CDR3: CASSIQGETLLGYTF

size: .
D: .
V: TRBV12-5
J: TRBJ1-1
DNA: TGTGCTAGTGGAACCGGGCAGAACACTGAAGCTTTCTTT
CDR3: CASGTGQNTEAFF

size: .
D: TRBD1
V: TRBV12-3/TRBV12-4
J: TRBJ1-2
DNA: TGTGCCAGCAGTCACGGACAGGGGAGCTCCACCTTC
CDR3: CASSHGQGSSTF

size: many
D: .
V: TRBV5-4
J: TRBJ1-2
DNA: TGTGCCAGCAGCCCGAGACAGGTCCAAACCTATGGCTACACCTTC
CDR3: CASSPRQVQTYGYTF

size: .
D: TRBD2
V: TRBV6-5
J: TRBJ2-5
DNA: TGTGCCAGCAGTTACTCGCCTAGCGGGGTCAGAGAGACCCAGTACTTC
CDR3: CASSYSPSGVRETQYF

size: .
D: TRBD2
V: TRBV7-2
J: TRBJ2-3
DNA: TGTGCCAGCACGGGCGGGGGAAATACGCAGTATTTT
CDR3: CASTGGGNTQYF

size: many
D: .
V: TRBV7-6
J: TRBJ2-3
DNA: TGTGCCAGCAGCTTAGGTGGTTGGGCAGATACGCAGTATTTT
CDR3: CASSLGGWADTQYF

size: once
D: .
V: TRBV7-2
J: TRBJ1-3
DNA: TGTGCCAGCAGCGTCAGAAGTGGCTCTGGAAACACCATATATTTT
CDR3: CASSVRSGSGNTIYF

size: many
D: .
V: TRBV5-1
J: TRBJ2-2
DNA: TGCGCCAGCAGCTTAGGGGGACCCGGAGGGACCGGGGAGCTGTTTTTT
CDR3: CASSLGGPGGTGELFF

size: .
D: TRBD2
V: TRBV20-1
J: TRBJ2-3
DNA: TGCAGTGCTGGACTAAGCGGGGGGGCTGATACGCAGTATTTT
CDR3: CSAGLSGGADTQYF

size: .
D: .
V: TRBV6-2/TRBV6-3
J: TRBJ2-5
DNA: TGTGCCAGCAGTCCGGTAGGGGAGACCCAGTACTTC
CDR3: CASSPVGETQYF

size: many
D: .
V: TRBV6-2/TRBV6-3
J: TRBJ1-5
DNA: TGTGCCAGCACGCGAGTTTTGGATCAGCCCCAGCATTTT
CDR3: CASTRVLDQPQHF

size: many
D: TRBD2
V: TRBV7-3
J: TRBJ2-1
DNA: TGTGCCAGCAGCTCCTTAGCGGGTAGTTACAATGAGCAGTTCTTC
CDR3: CASSSLAGSYNEQFF

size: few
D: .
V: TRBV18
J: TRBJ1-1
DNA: TGTGCCAGCTCTGCAAGGGTGGACACTGAAGCTTTCTTT
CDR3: CASSARVDTEAFF

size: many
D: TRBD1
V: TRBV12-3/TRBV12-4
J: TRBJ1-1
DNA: TGTGCCAGCAGCGGACCGGGACAGGCCCTAGGGCCCCAGATGAAAGCTTTCTTT
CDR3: CASSGPGQALGPQMKAFF

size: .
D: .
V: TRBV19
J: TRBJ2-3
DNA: TGTGCCAGTAGCCTACAGGGAGAGAGGACGCAGTATTTT
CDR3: CASSLQGERTQYF

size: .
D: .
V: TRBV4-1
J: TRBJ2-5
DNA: TGCGCCAGCAGCCCCACCACTGGGTACCAAGAGACCCAGTACTTC
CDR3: CASSPTTGYQETQYF

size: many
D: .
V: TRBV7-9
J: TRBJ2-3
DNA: TGTGCCAGCAGCTATCCCGCAGATACGCAGTATTTT
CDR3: CASSYPADTQYF

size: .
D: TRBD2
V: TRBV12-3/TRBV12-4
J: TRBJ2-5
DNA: TGTGCCAGCAGTCCGGGGGGGGCCGGCGAGACCCAGTACTTC
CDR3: CASSPGGAGETQYF

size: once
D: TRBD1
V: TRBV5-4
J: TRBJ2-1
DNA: TGTGCCAGCAGCTTGGGGCCTAACAGGGGGAACAATGAGCAGTTCTTC
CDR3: CASSLGPNRGNNEQFF

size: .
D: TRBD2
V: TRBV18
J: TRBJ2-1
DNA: TGTGCCAGCTCACCCCTTGGCGGGGGGGGCGATGAGCAGTTCTTC
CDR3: CASSPLGGGGDEQFF

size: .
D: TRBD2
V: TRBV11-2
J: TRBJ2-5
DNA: TGTGCCAGCAGCTTAGGGCTCGGCGGGGGGCCAGAGACCCAGTACTTC
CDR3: CASSLGLGGGPETQYF

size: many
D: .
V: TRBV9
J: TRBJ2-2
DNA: TGTGCCAGCAGCGTCGGGCCACCGGCGATTGGGGAGCTGTTTTTT
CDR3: CASSVGPPAIGELFF

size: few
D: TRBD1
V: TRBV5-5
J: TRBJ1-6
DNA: TGTGCCAGCAGCTTTGGTTTGAGGGACAGTAATTCACCCCTCCACTTT
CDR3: CASSFGLRDSNSPLHF

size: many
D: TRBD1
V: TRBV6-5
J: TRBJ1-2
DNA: TGTGCCAGCACCAGACAGGGAGGAGGCTACACCTTC
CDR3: CASTRQGGGYTF

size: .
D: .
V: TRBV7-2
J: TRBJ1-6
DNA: TGTGCCAGCAGCTTAGTGGCGTCGAATTCACCCCTCCACTTT
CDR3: CASSLVASNSPLHF